The T cell receptor (beta chain) under discussion was sequenced for a study of blood T cell repertoires in COVID-19. Study summary: Acute and convalescent COVID-19 specimens originated in the United States, Italy and Spain. From T cells, B-cell-depleted T cells, or PBMCs came the material, which was cDNA or gDNA.

The authors' processing: Cell counts per sample came from amplifying reference gene primers. Some clones are missing from TCRdb's copy, which holds only in-frame ones; the method was immunoSEQ multiplex PCR. Clonal size and the V and J genes are those of that table, whereas D and trimming came from the DNA. The sample carries about 53,000 clones, approximately 90% recorded once. Germline values: CDR1 SEHNR, CDR2 FQNEAQ (reference sequence). The CDR3 consists of 15 residues. V was clipped by 5 bases and J by 5 bases; unmatched bases: 8. The chain combines TRBV7-9 with TRBJ2-1; 8 bases align to TRBD2. The clonotype was recovered from an elderly man with acute or convalescent COVID-19. Source material: peripheral blood. The CDR3 protein is CASSPRGGGNNEQFF. In nucleotides, the CDR3 is TGTGCCAGCAGCCCCCGGGGGGGCGGGAACAATGAGCAGTTCTTC.